This entry lists 22 T cell receptor beta chains sequenced from one sample in a study of CD8+CD57+ T cells in acquired aplastic anemia. For CDR3 and TCR beta VDJ profiling, genomic DNA was the template used. TCRdb passed the reads through MiXCR, listing each CDR3 protein once. The repertoire has hundreds of thousands of distinct CDR3 sequences, 55% to 60% of them found once; the top ten carry 6.5% to 10%. Sample: sorted CD4+, CD8+, or CD8+CD57+ T cells (not recorded which) from PBMCs. All receptors come from a human donor with severe aplastic anemia or a healthy control (not recorded which).

This clonotype was counted at least ten times. The V and J genes are TRBV20-1 and TRBJ2-5; D possibly uses TRBD1 or TRBD2 (6 bases each). The CDR3 loop spans 14 amino acids. Germline V gene lookup returns CDR1 DFQATT and CDR2 SNEGSKA (reference sequence). Trimming removed 3 bases from V and 5 bases from J, with 16 bases in between. Written as DNA, the CDR3 is TGCAGTGCTAGTCAGGGGAATCGGGGGGAGACCCAGTACTTC. This sequence encodes CSASQGNRGETQYF.

The rearrangement links TRBV9 to TRBJ2-1; no clear D. The V end lost 0 bases, the J end lost 3 bases, and 13 bases lay between the germline ends. CDR3 length: 16 amino acids. Germline V gene data show CDR1 as SGDLS and CDR2 as YYNGEE. The CDR3 nucleotides are TGTGCCAGCAGCGTAGCGGGTCGTCGGTTCTACAATGAGCAGTTCTTC. The encoded protein is CASSVAGRRFYNEQFF.

The rearrangement links TRBV2 to TRBJ1-2; D unresolved. This CDR3 comprises 15 residues. Germline CDR1 is SNHLY and CDR2 is FYNNEI. V was trimmed by 6 bases and J by 4 bases, leaving 18 bases between them. For the CDR3, the DNA is TGTGCCAGCAGGTTGAACAGCCGTCTCCCCTATGGCTACACCTTC. Residues: CASRLNSRLPYGYTF.

This clonotype occurred many times. V is TRBV20-1 and J is TRBJ1-2; D is possibly TRBD1 (5 bases). This CDR3 contains 13 residues. The germline gives CDR1 DFQATT, CDR2 SNEGSKA (reference sequence). V gave up 5 bases and J gave up 1 base, with 11 bases separating them. CDR3 in amino acids: CSAWGDRNYGYTF. The CDR3 coding sequence is TGCAGTGCTTGGGGGGACCGTAACTATGGCTACACCTTC.

Concerning this clonotype: One junction end disagrees with the germline gene, perhaps due to a read error. The chain links TRBV5-1 to TRBJ1-2; D might be TRBD1 (6 bases). The germline V gene encodes CDR1 SGHRS and CDR2 YFSETQ. The CDR3 runs 15 residues. The CDR3 spells CASSGGGASNYGYTF. The CDR3 nucleotides are TGTGCCAGCAGTGGGGGGGGCGCCTCTAACTATGGCTACACCTTC.

The V call is TRBV5-1, the J call TRBJ2-7; 8 bases are a match to TRBD1. This CDR3 contains 14 residues. Germline CDR1 SGHRS, CDR2 YFSETQ. J was trimmed by 6 bases and V by 3 bases; bases with no gene match: 8. CDR3 region: CASSSRTGYSEQYF. The CDR3 nucleotides read TGCGCCAGCAGCTCTCGGACAGGGTACAGCGAGCAGTACTTC.

In this sample, this clonotype turned up a few times. A read error is possible here, since a much larger clone lies one base away. This chain connects TRBV12-3 or TRBV12-4 to TRBJ1-6, with unresolved D. The CDR3 contains 14 residues. The CDR3 sequence: CASSLASYNSLLHF. CDR3 nucleotide sequence: TGTGCCAGCAGTTTAGCCAGCTATAATTCACTCCTCCACTTT.

This clonotype was seen many times. The CDR3 region is CASRGQGKDTQYF. The CDR3 DNA reads TGTGCCAGTAGAGGACAGGGAAAGGATACGCAGTATTTT. This chain uses TRBV19 with TRBJ2-3; TRBD1 agrees at 8 bases. The CDR3 spans 13 residues. The J segment lost 6 bases and the V segment lost 6 bases, leaving 5 bases of the junction unmatched. Germline CDR1 reads LNHDA; CDR2 reads SQIVND (reference sequence).

This clonotype was seen repeatedly, ten times or more. The genes are TRBV9 and TRBJ1-4; D possibly corresponds to TRBD1 (6 bases). CDR3 length: 14 amino acids. V lost 0 bases, J lost 7 bases, and 10 bases lay in between. From germline, CDR1 is SGDLS and CDR2 YYNGEE. CDR3 bases: TGTGCCAGCAGCGTAGCCGGGGGCCGTGAAAAACTGTTTTTT. Translated, it gives CASSVAGGREKLFF.

V and J are TRBV7-9 and TRBJ2-2; no firm D call. V was clipped by 5 bases and J by 5 bases, with 12 bases between them. Germline lookup yields CDR1 SEHNR and CDR2 FQNEAQ (reference sequence). The CDR3 runs 14 residues. The CDR3 protein is CASSDPTETGELFF. In DNA form, the CDR3 reads TGTGCCAGCAGCGACCCAACAGAGACCGGGGAGCTGTTTTTT.

This clonotype was recorded at least ten times. The chain uses TRBV7-9 and TRBJ2-3; D call uncertain. Per germline, CDR1 SEHNR and CDR2 FQNEAQ (reference sequence). The CDR3 has 11 residues. The ends were cut back, 5 bases at V and 3 bases at J, with 3 bases in the middle. The CDR3 sequence is CASSLTDTQYF. The CDR3 DNA is TGTGCCAGCAGCCTGACAGATACGCAGTATTTT.

As to this clonotype: At one of its ends the junction is not consistent with the germline gene, which may arise from a read error. The chain employs TRBV30 and TRBJ1-4, with no clear D. CDR3 size: 12 residues. Germline CDR1 is GTSNPN and CDR2 is SVGIG (reference sequence). CDR3 sequence reads: CAWGVTNEKLFF. The CDR3 DNA reads as TGTGCCTGGGGTGTAACTAATGAAAAACTGTTTTTT.

This chain links TRBV29-1 with TRBJ2-1; 10 nucleotides agree with TRBD2. The germline V gene has CDR1 SQVTM and CDR2 ANQGSEA. CDR3 length: 14 amino acids. Unmatched junction bases numbered 9, after V lost 7 bases and J lost 6 bases. CDR3 sequence reads: CSASTSGPSNEQFF. Here the CDR3 DNA reads TGCAGCGCTTCGACTAGCGGGCCTTCCAATGAGCAGTTCTTC.

This clonotype was seen repeatedly, ten times or more. A read error may produce the germline difference seen at one junction end. This rearrangement joins TRBV7-2 to TRBJ2-1; TRBD2 matches at 16 bases. The CDR3 sequence is 16 residues long. In germline, CDR1 is SGHTA, CDR2 FQGNSA. CDR3: CASSRGLAGGARLPGF. The DNA for the CDR3 is TGTGCCAGCAGCCGGGGACTAGCGGGGGGGGCCAGGTTGCCGGGCTTC. Based on the CDR3 plus reference TRBV7-2 and TRBJ2-1, the full variable domain is GAGVSQSPSNKVTEKGKDVELRCDPISGHTALYWYRQSLGQGLEFLIYFQGNSAPDKSGLPSDRFSAERTGGSVSTLTIQRTQQEDSAVYLCASSRGLAGGARLPGFGPGTRLTVL.

The V call is TRBV24-1, the J call TRBJ1-5; no reliable D call. Germline CDR1 reads KGHDR; CDR2 reads SFDVKD. V lost 6 bases and J lost 6, with 11 bases in between. CDR3 length: 13 amino acids. CDR3 sequence reads: CATSPDPGQPQHF. In DNA form, the CDR3 reads TGTGCCACCAGTCCGGACCCGGGTCAGCCCCAGCATTTT.

This clonotype was seen repeatedly, ten times or more. The V gene is TRBV20-1, the J gene TRBJ2-3; D is uncertain. V was shortened by 2 bases and J by 0 bases, with 9 bases between the two germline ends. This CDR3 region has 14 residues. In germline, CDR1 is DFQATT, CDR2 SNEGSKA (reference sequence). This chain's CDR3 is CSARPPTSTDTQYF. The CDR3 nucleotides are TGCAGTGCTAGACCCCCGACAAGCACAGATACGCAGTATTTT.

This rearrangement joins TRBV7-9 to TRBJ2-7, with 8 bases matching TRBD1. The CDR3 has 14 amino acids. The ends lost 5 bases at V and 5 bases at J; junction bases unmatched: 8. The germline gives CDR1 SEHNR, CDR2 FQNEAQ (reference sequence). The DNA for the CDR3 is TGTGCCAGCAGCATCGGACAGGGTTTCGACGAGCAGTACTTC. As protein: CASSIGQGFDEQYF.

The chain recombines TRBV4-3 with TRBJ1-6; no clear D gene. Germline V gene data show CDR1 as LGHNA and CDR2 as YSLEER. The V and J ends lost 0 bases and 9 bases respectively, with 12 bases between them. The CDR3 consists of 15 residues. The CDR3: CASSQDRAAGSPLHF. CDR3 DNA sequence: TGCGCCAGCAGCCAAGACCGGGCGGCGGGTTCACCCCTCCACTTT.

This clonotype was counted at least ten times. V usage is TRBV7-2 and J usage is TRBJ1-1; D gene unclear. CDR3 length: 13 residues. The V and J ends lost 6 bases and 8 bases respectively, with 16 bases between them. The germline CDR1 and CDR2 sequences are SGHTA and FQGNSA. The CDR3 loop is CASRQTDITEAFF. CDR3 in DNA: TGTGCCAGCAGACAAACAGATATTACCGAAGCTTTCTTT. Variable domain in full (rest from reference TRBV7-2 and TRBJ1-1): GAGVSQSPSNKVTEKGKDVELRCDPISGHTALYWYRQSLGQGLEFLIYFQGNSAPDKSGLPSDRFSAERTGGSVSTLTIQRTQQEDSAVYLCASRQTDITEAFFGQGTRLTVV.

This sequence joins TRBV18 and TRBJ2-7, with 8 bases lining up with TRBD1. V was pared by 6 bases and J by 0 bases, with 13 bases of the junction left unmatched. The CDR3 has 17 residues. Germline V lookup: CDR1 KGHSH, CDR2 LQKENI. The CDR3 DNA reads TGTGCCAGCTCTCGCCGTACAGGGGGTGGTAGCTCCTACGAGCAGTACTTC. The encoded protein is CASSRRTGGGSSYEQYF.

Note on this clonotype: Its ends do not fully match the called genes, so a read error is possible. This chain uses TRBV15 with TRBJ2-7; TRBD1 matches 7 bases. Germline CDR1 LNHNV, CDR2 YYDKDF (reference sequence). The CDR3 consists of 13 residues. In DNA form, the CDR3 reads TGTGCCAGCAGCTTTAAACAGGGGTACGAGCAGTACTTC. Translated: CASSFKQGYEQYF.

The V call is TRBV3-1, the J call TRBJ2-7; 7 bases fit TRBD2. This CDR3 is 14 amino acids long. Germline V gene data show CDR1 as LGHDT and CDR2 as YNNKEL (reference sequence). Trimming cost V 1 base and J 7 bases; bases outside gene matches: 7. DNA for the CDR3: TGTGCCAGCAGCCAAGGGGCAGCGCGGGGGGAGCAGTACTTC. This encodes CASSQGAARGEQYF.